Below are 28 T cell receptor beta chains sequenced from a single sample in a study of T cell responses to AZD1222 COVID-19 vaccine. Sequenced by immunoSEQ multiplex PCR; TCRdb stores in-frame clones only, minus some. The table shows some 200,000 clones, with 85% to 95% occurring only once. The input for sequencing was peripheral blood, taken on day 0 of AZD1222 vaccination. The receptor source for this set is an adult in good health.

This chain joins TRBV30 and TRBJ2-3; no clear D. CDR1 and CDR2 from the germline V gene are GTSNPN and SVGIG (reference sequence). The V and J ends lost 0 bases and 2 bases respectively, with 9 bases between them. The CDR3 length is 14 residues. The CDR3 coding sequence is TGTGCCTGGAGTGTTTCCGGGTCCACAGATACGCAGTATTTT. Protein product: CAWSVSGSTDTQYF.

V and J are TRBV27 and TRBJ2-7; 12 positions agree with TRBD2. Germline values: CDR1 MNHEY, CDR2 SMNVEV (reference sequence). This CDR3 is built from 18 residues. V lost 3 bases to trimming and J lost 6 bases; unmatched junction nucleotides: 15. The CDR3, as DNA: TGTGCCAGCAGTTTCCGACTAGCGGGAGCCAGCACCCAGGGCGAGCAGTACTTC. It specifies CASSFRLAGASTQGEQYF.

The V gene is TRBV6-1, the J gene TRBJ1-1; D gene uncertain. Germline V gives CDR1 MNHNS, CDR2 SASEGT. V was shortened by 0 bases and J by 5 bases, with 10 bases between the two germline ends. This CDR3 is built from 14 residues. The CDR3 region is CASSEALRGTEAFF. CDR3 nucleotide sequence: TGTGCCAGCAGTGAAGCGCTTCGAGGGACTGAAGCTTTCTTT.

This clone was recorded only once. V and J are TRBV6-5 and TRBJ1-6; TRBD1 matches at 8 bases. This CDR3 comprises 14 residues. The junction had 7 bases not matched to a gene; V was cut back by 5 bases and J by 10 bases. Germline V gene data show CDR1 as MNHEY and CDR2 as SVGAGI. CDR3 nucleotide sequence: TGTGCCAGCAGTCCCCGGACAGGGTACTCACCCCTCCACTTT. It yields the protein CASSPRTGYSPLHF.

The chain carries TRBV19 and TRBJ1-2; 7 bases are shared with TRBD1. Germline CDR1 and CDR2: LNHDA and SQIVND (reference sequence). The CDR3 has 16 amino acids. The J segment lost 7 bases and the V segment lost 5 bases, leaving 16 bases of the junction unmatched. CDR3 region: CASSSQPTGTEFGYTF. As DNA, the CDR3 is TGTGCCAGTAGTTCCCAACCCACCGGGACAGAGTTTGGCTACACCTTC.

The CDR3, as DNA: TGTGCCAGCAGTTTAAGCGACGCCCCCCTCGAGCAGTACTTC. Protein product: CASSLSDAPLEQYF. The chain joins TRBV27 to TRBJ2-7; D is unresolved. CDR1 MNHEY and CDR2 SMNVEV come from the germline V gene (reference sequence). V was trimmed by 2 bases and J by 6 bases, leaving 14 bases between them. This CDR3 is 14 amino acids long.

The DNA for the CDR3 is TGTGCCAGCAGTGTGACCTACGAGCAGTACTTC. Its translation: CASSVTYEQYF. V and J are TRBV28 and TRBJ2-7, with no clear D. V lost 5 bases and J lost 2, with 4 bases in between. In germline, CDR1 is MDHEN, CDR2 SYDVKM. The CDR3 has 11 residues.

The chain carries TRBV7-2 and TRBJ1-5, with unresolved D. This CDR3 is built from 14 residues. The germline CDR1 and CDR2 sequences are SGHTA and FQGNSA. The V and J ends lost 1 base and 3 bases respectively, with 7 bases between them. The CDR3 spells CASSLGRVNQPQHF. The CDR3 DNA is TGTGCCAGCAGCTTAGGACGGGTCAATCAGCCCCAGCATTTT. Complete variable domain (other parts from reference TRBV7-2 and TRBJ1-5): GAGVSQSPSNKVTEKGKDVELRCDPISGHTALYWYRQSLGQGLEFLIYFQGNSAPDKSGLPSDRFSAERTGGSVSTLTIQRTQQEDSAVYLCASSLGRVNQPQHFGDGTRLSIL.

CDR3 in DNA: TGTGCCAGCAGTCGCCCTAAGGGGATCTACAATGAGCAGTTCTTC. Translating gives CASSRPKGIYNEQFF. The V gene is TRBV6-5, the J gene TRBJ2-1; TRBD1 might be the D (5 bases). Germline-derived CDR1 and CDR2 are MNHEY and SVGAGI. This CDR3 has 15 amino acids. With 5 bases removed from V and 3 bases from J, the gap between germline ends came to 14 bases.

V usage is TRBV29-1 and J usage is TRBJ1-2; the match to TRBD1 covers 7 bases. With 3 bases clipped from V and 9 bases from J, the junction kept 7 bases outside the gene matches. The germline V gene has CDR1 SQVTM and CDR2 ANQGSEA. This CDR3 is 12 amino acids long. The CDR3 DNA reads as TGCAGCGTTGATAGCGGGACAGCCAGCTACACCTTC. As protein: CSVDSGTASYTF.

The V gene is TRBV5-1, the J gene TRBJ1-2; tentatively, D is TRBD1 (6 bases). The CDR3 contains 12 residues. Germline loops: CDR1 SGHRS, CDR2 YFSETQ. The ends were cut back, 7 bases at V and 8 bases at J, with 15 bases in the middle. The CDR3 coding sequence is TGCGCCAGCGGCGGAGCAGGGGAGGGCTACACCTTC. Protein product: CASGGAGEGYTF.

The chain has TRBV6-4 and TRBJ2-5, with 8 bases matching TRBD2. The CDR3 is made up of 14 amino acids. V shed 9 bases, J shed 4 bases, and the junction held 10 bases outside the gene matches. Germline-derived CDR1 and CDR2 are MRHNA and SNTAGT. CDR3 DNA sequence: TGTGCCAGACAGCGGGGGCCCGAGGGAGAGACCCAGTACTTC. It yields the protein CARQRGPEGETQYF.

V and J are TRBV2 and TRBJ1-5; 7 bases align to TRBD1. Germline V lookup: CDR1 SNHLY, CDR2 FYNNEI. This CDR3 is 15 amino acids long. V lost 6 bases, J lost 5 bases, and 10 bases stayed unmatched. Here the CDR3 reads CASRAQGIPDQPQHF. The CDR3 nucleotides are TGTGCCAGCAGAGCACAGGGGATTCCGGATCAGCCCCAGCATTTT.

CDR3 in amino acids: CASSQGRATYEQYF. Here the CDR3 DNA reads TGCGCCAGCAGTCAGGGACGAGCGACTTACGAGCAGTACTTC. The J gene is TRBJ2-7, the V gene TRBV23-1; D could derive from TRBD1 or TRBD2 (5 bases each). TRBV23-1 is placed among ORFs of uncertain function. Trimming took 3 bases from V and 4 from J, leaving 13 bases between them. The CDR3 length is 14 residues.

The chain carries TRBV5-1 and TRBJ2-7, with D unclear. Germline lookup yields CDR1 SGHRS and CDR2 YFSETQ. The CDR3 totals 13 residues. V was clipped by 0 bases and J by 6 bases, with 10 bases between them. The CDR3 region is CASSLEGSAEQYF. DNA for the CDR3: TGCGCCAGCAGCTTGGAAGGGTCTGCCGAGCAGTACTTC.

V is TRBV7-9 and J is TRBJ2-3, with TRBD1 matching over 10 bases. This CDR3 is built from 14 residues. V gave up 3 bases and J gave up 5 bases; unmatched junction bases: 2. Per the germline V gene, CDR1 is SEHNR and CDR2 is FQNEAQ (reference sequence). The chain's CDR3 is CASSFGQGEDTQYF. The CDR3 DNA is TGTGCCAGCAGCTTCGGACAGGGGGAAGATACGCAGTATTTT.

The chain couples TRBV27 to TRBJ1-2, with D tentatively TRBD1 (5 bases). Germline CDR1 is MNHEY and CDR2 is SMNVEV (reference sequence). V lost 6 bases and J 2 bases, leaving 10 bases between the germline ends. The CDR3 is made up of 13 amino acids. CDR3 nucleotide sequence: TGTGCCAGCAGCACCGGGGCGAACTATGGCTACACCTTC. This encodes CASSTGANYGYTF.

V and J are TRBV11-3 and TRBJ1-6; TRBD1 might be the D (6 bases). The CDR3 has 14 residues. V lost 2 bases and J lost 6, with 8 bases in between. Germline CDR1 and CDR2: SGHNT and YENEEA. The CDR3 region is CASSLTGINSPLHF. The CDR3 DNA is TGTGCCAGCAGCTTAACAGGGATTAATTCACCCCTCCACTTT. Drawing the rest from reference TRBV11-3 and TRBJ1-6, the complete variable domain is EAGVVQSPRYKIIEKKQPVAFWCNPISGHNTLYWYLQNLGQGPELLIRYENEEAVDDSQLPKDRFSAERLKGVDSTLKIQPAELGDSAVYLCASSLTGINSPLHFGNGTRLTVT.

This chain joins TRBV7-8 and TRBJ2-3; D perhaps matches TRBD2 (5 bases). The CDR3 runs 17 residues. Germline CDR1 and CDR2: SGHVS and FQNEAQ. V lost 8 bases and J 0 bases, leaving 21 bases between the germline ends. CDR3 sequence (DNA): TGTGCCAGCGCCCGAGTAGGGAGAACAACTAGCACAGATACGCAGTATTTT. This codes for CASARVGRTTSTDTQYF.

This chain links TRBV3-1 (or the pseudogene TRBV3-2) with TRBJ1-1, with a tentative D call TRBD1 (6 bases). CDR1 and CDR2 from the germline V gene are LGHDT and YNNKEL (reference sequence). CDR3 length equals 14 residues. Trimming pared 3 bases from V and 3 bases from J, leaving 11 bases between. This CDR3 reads CASSHTGYDTEAFF. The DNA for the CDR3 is TGTGCCAGCAGCCATACAGGGTACGACACTGAAGCTTTCTTT.

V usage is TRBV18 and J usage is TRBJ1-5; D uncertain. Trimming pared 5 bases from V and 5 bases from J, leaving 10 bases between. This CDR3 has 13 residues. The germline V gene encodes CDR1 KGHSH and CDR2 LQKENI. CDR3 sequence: CASSAQRDQPQHF. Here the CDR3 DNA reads TGTGCCAGCTCAGCCCAGAGGGATCAGCCCCAGCATTTT.

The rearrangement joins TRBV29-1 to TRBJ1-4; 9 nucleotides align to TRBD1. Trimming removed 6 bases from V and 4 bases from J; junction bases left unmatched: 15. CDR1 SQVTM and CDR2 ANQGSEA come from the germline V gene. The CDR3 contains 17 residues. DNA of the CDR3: TGCAGCGTCGCTATCCGACAGGGGGAGTCACTTAATGAAAAACTGTTTTTT. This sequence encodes CSVAIRQGESLNEKLFF.

The chain's CDR3 is CASSLVSGGAGNTEAFF. DNA of the CDR3: TGTGCCAGCAGCTTAGTCTCAGGGGGCGCGGGGAATACTGAAGCTTTCTTT. The rearrangement links TRBV7-6 to TRBJ1-1, with 8 nucleotides matching TRBD1. Trimming at V came to 1 base and at J to 5 bases, leaving 12 bases not matched to a gene. The CDR3 sequence is 17 residues long. In germline, CDR1 is SGHVS, CDR2 FNYEAQ.

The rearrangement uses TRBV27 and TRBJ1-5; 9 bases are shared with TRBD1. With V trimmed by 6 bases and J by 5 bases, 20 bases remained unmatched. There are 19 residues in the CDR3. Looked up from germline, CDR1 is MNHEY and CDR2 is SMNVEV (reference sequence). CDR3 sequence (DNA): TGTGCCAGCAGGTTTCCTGACGACCGGGACAGGGTAACGGATCAGCCCCAGCATTTT. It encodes CASRFPDDRDRVTDQPQHF.

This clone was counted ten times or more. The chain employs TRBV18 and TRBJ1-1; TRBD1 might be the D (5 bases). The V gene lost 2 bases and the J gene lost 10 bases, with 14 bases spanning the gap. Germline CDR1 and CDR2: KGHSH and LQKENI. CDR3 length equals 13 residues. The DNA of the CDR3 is TGTGCCAGCTCACCAGGAGTCCAGGGTGCAGCTTTCTTT. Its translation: CASSPGVQGAAFF.

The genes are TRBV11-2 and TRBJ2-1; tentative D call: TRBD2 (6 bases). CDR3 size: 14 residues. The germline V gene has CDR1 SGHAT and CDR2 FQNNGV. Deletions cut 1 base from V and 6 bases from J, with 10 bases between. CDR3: CASSLGLGGNEQFF. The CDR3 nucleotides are TGTGCCAGCAGCTTAGGACTAGGCGGCAATGAGCAGTTCTTC. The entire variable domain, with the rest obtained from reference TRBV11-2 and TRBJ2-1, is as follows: EAGVAQSPRYKIIEKRQSVAFWCNPISGHATLYWYQQILGQGPKLLIQFQNNGVVDDSQLPKDRFSAERLKGVDSTLKIQPAKLEDSAVYLCASSLGLGGNEQFFGPGTRLTVL.

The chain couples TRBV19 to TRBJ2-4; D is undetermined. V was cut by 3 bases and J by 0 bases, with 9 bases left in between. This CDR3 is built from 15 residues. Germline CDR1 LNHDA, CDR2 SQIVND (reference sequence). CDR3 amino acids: CASSMGFQAKNIQYF. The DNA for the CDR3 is TGTGCCAGTAGTATGGGTTTCCAAGCCAAAAACATTCAGTACTTC.

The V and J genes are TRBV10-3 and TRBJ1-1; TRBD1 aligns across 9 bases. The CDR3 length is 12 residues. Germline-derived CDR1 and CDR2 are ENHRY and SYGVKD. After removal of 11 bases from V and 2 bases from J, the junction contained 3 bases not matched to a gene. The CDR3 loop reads CAVTGGNTEAFF. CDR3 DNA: TGTGCCGTCACAGGGGGCAACACTGAAGCTTTCTTT.